Below, 18 T cell receptor beta chains from the same sample are listed, as sequenced in a study of response to subunit inactivated influenza vaccine (dated by TCRdb to 2017 to 2018). The library was obtained by RT-PCR. Instrument used: Illumina HiSeq 2500. TCRdb trimmed public reads at Q25 via fastp, called clones via MiXCR and kept in-frame beta chains. CDR3 protein sequences are deduplicated, and each keeps its most common genes and DNA. In this sample the table shows roughly 700,000 distinct CDR3 sequences, roughly 14% of which occur a single time. 5.5% to 7% of the sample belongs to the ten largest clones. The material was PBMCs from blood, obtained less than 15 days before vaccination. The receptor set was obtained from a man in his fifties who received an inactivated influenza vaccine. Donor details come from another sample of the same person, matched by shared clones.

Of note for this clonotype: No conserved phenylalanine or tryptophan ends this CDR3, so it is likely a read error. CDR3 bases: TGTGCCAGCAGCTCCCGGGCAGGGGGCATCTACGAGCAGTACTGC. Its translation: CASSSRAGGIYEQYC. This chain links TRBV7-9 with TRBJ2-7; TRBD1 agrees at 8 bases. This CDR3 comprises 15 residues. The trim removed 4 bases at V and 3 bases at J, leaving 8 bases unmatched. Germline CDR1 and CDR2: SEHNR and FQNEAQ (reference sequence).

This chain links TRBV12-3 or TRBV12-4 with TRBJ2-2; the match to TRBD2 covers 10 bases. Trimming took 6 bases from V and 6 from J; bases not matched to a gene: 7. The CDR3 consists of 15 residues. CDR3 DNA sequence: TGTGCCAGCAGCTCCCTAGCGGGAGTCGCCGGGGAGCTGTTTTTT. Its translation is CASSSLAGVAGELFF.

This clonotype was counted only a few times. The chain is built from TRBV5-5 and TRBJ2-3; D is tentatively TRBD1 or TRBD2 (6 bases each). CDR1 is SGHKS and CDR2 is YYEKEE in the germline V gene (reference sequence). There are 15 residues in the CDR3. Trimming took 4 bases from V and 1 from J, leaving 13 bases between them. The CDR3 DNA sequence: TGTGCCAGCAGCCTCCAGGGGACTGGCACAGATACGCAGTATTTT. Protein: CASSLQGTGTDTQYF.

The V and J genes are TRBV5-4 and TRBJ1-1; D not resolved. Germline V lookup: CDR1 SGHNT, CDR2 YYREEE (reference sequence). Between the trimmed V and J ends, which lost 0 bases and 7 bases, there was a span of 19 bases. CDR3 length: 16 amino acids. The CDR3 region is CASSLEQPLLAGEAFF. The CDR3 DNA follows: TGTGCCAGCAGCTTGGAACAACCCCTCCTTGCGGGTGAAGCTTTCTTT.

The chain is built from TRBV5-1 and TRBJ1-2; D ambiguous. This CDR3 contains 14 residues. Trimming left V 1 base short and J 0 bases short, with 7 bases between. CDR1 is SGHRS and CDR2 is YFSETQ in the germline V gene. CDR3 residues: CASSLTSPNYGYTF. For the CDR3, the DNA is TGCGCCAGCAGCTTGACAAGTCCTAACTATGGCTACACCTTC.

This chain joins TRBV12-3 or TRBV12-4 and TRBJ1-4; D is ambiguous. Trimming stripped 4 bases from V and 7 bases from J, with 4 bases between. The length of the CDR3 is 11 residues. Here the CDR3 DNA reads TGTGCCAGCAGTTCGATTGAAAAACTGTTTTTT. Amino acids: CASSSIEKLFF.

V gene TRBV7-9 combines with J gene TRBJ2-7; tentative D call: TRBD2 (6 bases). CDR1 is SEHNR and CDR2 is FQNEAQ in the germline V gene (reference sequence). V gave up 1 base and J gave up 7 bases, with 17 bases separating them. The CDR3 sequence is 15 residues long. In nucleotides, the CDR3 is TGTGCCAGCAGCTTAGGTCCGGGGGTCAGCGGTGAGCAGTACTTC. Its protein product is CASSLGPGVSGEQYF. Looking up the rest from reference TRBV7-9 and TRBJ2-7 gives the full variable domain: DTGVSQNPRHKITKRGQNVTFRCDPISEHNRLYWYRQTLGQGPEFLTYFQNEAQLEKSRLLSDRFSAERPKGSFSTLEIQRTEQGDSAMYLCASSLGPGVSGEQYFGPGTRLTVT.

This clonotype was found a few times. The gene calls are TRBV4-3 and TRBJ2-1, with a weak D call TRBD2 (6 bases). Germline assignment: CDR1 LGHNA and CDR2 YSLEER. The CDR3 length is 16 residues. Deletions cut 0 bases from V and 1 base from J, with 10 bases between. The CDR3 nucleotides are TGCGCCAGCAGCCAAGATCCGGGACTTTCCTACAATGAGCAGTTCTTC. Protein: CASSQDPGLSYNEQFF.

The DNA of the CDR3 is TGTGCCAGCTCACTACCCAGCGGGGAGCAGTTCTTC. It is translated as CASSLPSGEQFF. The chain has TRBV18 and TRBJ2-1; possible D gene TRBD2, 6 bases. The CDR3 runs 12 residues. The germline gives CDR1 KGHSH, CDR2 LQKENI. Trimming took 4 bases from V and 10 from J, leaving 11 bases between them.

Turning to this clonotype: Sequence at one end of the junction differs from germline and may be a read error. The chain is built from TRBV12-3 or TRBV12-4 and TRBJ1-2; D is perhaps TRBD1 (5 bases). The CDR3 spans 14 residues. This CDR3 reads CASSLRGYGYGYTF. Written as DNA, the CDR3 is TGTGCCAGCAGTTTACGGGGCTATGGCTATGGATACACCTTC.

This clonotype has ten or more counts. The chain uses TRBV20-1 and TRBJ2-1, with a weak D call TRBD2 (6 bases). The CDR3 totals 14 residues. Germline CDR1 is DFQATT and CDR2 is SNEGSKA (reference sequence). The V gene lost 6 bases and the J gene lost 9 bases, with 21 bases spanning the gap. This CDR3 reads CSAEGVFGGTEQFF. Written as DNA, the CDR3 is TGCAGTGCAGAAGGGGTTTTTGGCGGGACTGAGCAGTTCTTC.

This chain uses TRBV14 with TRBJ1-6; perhaps TRBD1 as D (6 bases). With 2 bases removed from V and 8 bases from J, the gap between germline ends came to 13 bases. This CDR3 contains 15 residues. Germline V CDR1 and CDR2: SGHDN, FVKESK. In DNA form, the CDR3 reads TGTGCCAGCAGCCAATTGCAGGGGAGGCATTCACCCCTCCACTTT. Protein product: CASSQLQGRHSPLHF.

This clonotype was found a few times. The chain has TRBV6-4 and TRBJ2-1, with D perhaps TRBD1 or TRBD2 (5 bases each). The CDR3 contains 14 residues. Per the germline V gene, CDR1 is MRHNA and CDR2 is SNTAGT. Trimming cost V 5 bases and J 8 bases, with 16 bases left between them. CDR3 sequence: CASSPKGPSDEQFF. The CDR3 DNA sequence: TGTGCCAGCAGTCCAAAGGGACCCTCGGATGAGCAGTTCTTC.

This clonotype was recorded only once. V and J are TRBV20-1 and TRBJ1-4; 10 positions agree with TRBD1. This CDR3 comprises 14 residues. Trimming removed 6 bases from V and 3 bases from J; junction bases left unmatched: 4. The V gene's germline CDR1 is DFQATT and CDR2 SNEGSKA (reference sequence). CDR3 sequence (DNA): TGCAGTGCGACAGGGGGCGCATCTAATGAAAAACTGTTTTTT. It encodes CSATGGASNEKLFF.

CDR3 DNA: TGTGCCAGCTCACCACTACCGGGACAGGGGGCTTCCGGGGCCAACGTCCTGACTTTC. Protein sequence: CASSPLPGQGASGANVLTF. The V and J genes are TRBV18 and TRBJ2-6; TRBD1 matches at 12 bases. The CDR3 has 19 amino acids. Trimming removed 1 base from V and 4 bases from J; junction bases left unmatched: 8. Germline CDR1 is KGHSH and CDR2 is LQKENI.

V usage is TRBV20-1 and J usage is TRBJ2-5; 9 bases agree with TRBD1. Germline assignment: CDR1 DFQATT and CDR2 SNEGSKA (reference sequence). V shed 5 bases and J 3 bases; nucleotides not matched to a gene: 7. This CDR3 contains 14 residues. CDR3 amino acids: CSAETGGGKETQYF. The CDR3 DNA reads TGCAGTGCTGAAACAGGGGGCGGGAAAGAGACCCAGTACTTC.

V is TRBV5-1 and J is TRBJ2-1, with 7 bases identical to TRBD2. CDR3 size: 18 residues. With V trimmed by 1 base and J by 0 bases, 10 bases remained unmatched. Germline CDR1 SGHRS, CDR2 YFSETQ. CDR3 sequence reads: CASSLPSGPMSSYNEQFF. CDR3 nucleotide sequence: TGCGCCAGCAGCTTGCCTAGCGGTCCTATGAGCTCCTACAATGAGCAGTTCTTC.

The V call is TRBV2, the J call TRBJ1-1; 8 bases fit TRBD1. V was pared by 3 bases and J by 4 bases, with 7 bases of the junction left unmatched. Germline-derived CDR1 and CDR2 are SNHLY and FYNNEI. The CDR3 totals 15 residues. The CDR3 loop is CASSEQGASGTEAFF. For the CDR3, the DNA is TGTGCCAGCAGTGAGCAGGGGGCGAGTGGCACTGAAGCTTTCTTT. Together with reference TRBV2 and TRBJ1-1, the CDR3 gives the full variable domain: EPEVTQTPSHQVTQMGQEVILRCVPISNHLYFYWYRQILGQKVEFLVSFYNNEISEKSEIFDDQFSVERPDGSNFTLKIRSTKLEDSAMYFCASSEQGASGTEAFFGQGTRLTVV.